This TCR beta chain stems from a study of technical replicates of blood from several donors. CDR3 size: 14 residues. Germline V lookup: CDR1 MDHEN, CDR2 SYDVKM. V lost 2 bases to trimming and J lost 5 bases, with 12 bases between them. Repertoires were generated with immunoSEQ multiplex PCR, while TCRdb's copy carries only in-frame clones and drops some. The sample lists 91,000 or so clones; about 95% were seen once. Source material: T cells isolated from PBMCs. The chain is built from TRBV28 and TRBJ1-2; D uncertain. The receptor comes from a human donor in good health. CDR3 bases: TGTGCCAGCAGTTTAGGGAGCCGGACTTATGGCTACACCTTC. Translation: CASSLGSRTYGYTF.